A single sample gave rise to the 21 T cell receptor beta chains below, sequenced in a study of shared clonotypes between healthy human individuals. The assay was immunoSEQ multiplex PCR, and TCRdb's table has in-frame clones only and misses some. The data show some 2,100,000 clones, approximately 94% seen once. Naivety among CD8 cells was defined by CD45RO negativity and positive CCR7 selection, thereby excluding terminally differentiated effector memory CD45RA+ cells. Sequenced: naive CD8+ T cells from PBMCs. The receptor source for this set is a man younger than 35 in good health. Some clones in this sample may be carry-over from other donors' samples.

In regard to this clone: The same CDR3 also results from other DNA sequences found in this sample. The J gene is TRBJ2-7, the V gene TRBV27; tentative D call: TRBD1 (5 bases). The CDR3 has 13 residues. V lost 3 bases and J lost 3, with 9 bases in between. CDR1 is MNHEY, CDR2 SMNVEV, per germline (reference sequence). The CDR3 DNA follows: TGTGCCAGCAGTTTCCGAGACAGCTACGAGCAGTACTTC. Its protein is CASSFRDSYEQYF.

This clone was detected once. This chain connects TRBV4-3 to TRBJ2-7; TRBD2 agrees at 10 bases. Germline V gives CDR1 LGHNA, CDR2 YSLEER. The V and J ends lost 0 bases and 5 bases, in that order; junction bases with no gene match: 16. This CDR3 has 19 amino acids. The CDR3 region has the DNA TGCGCCAGCAGCCAAGATTCGCGGACCTTGACTGGACTAGCGGACGAGCAGTACTTC. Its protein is CASSQDSRTLTGLADEQYF.

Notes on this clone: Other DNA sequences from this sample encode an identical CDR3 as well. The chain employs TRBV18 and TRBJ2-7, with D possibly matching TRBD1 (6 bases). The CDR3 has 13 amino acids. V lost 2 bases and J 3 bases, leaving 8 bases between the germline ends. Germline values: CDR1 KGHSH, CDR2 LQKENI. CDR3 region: CASSPDRNYEQYF. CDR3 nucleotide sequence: TGTGCCAGCTCACCAGACAGGAACTACGAGCAGTACTTC.

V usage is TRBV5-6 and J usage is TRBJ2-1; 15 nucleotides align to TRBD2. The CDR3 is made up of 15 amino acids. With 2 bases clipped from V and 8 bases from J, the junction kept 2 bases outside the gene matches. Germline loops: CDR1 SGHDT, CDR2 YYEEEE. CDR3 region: CASSFGLAGGYEQFF. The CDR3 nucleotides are TGTGCCAGCAGCTTTGGACTAGCGGGAGGGTATGAGCAGTTCTTC.

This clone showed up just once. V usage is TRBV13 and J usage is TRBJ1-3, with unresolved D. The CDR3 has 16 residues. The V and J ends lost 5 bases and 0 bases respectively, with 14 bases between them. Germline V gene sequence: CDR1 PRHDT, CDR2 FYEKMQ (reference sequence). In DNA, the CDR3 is TGTGCCAGCAGCGAAGGTACCACAAGCTCTGGAAACACCATATATTTT. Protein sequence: CASSEGTTSSGNTIYF.

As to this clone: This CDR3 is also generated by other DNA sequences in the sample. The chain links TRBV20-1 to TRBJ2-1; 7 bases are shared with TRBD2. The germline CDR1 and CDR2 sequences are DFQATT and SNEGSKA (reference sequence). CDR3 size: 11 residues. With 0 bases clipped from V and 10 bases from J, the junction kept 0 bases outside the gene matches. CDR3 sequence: CSAREGGEQFF. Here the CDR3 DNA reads TGCAGTGCTAGAGAGGGGGGGGAGCAGTTCTTC.

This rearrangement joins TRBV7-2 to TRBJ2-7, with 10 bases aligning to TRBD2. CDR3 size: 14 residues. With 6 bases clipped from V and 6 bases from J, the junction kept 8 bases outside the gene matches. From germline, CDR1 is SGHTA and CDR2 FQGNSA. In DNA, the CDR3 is TGTGCCAGCAGTTCGAGCGGGAGGGCCTCCGAGCAGTACTTC. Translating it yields CASSSSGRASEQYF.

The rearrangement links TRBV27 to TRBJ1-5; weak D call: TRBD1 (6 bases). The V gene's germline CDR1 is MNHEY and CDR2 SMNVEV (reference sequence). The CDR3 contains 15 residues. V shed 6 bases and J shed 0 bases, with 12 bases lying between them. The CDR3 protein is CASRGGPDSNQPQHF. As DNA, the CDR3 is TGTGCCAGCAGAGGGGGGCCGGATAGCAATCAGCCCCAGCATTTT.

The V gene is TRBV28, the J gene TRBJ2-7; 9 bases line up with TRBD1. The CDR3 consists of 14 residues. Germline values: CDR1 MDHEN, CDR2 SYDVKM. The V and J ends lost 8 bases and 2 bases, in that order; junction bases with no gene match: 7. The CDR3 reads CASRRDRATYEQYF. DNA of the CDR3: TGTGCCAGCCGACGGGACAGGGCCACCTACGAGCAGTACTTC.

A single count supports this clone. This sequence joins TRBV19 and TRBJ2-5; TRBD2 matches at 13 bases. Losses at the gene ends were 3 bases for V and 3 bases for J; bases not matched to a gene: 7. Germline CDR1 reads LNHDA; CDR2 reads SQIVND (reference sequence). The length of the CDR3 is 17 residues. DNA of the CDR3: TGTGCCAGTAGTATGCGACCAACTAGCGGGAGGGAAGAGACCCAGTACTTC. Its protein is CASSMRPTSGREETQYF.

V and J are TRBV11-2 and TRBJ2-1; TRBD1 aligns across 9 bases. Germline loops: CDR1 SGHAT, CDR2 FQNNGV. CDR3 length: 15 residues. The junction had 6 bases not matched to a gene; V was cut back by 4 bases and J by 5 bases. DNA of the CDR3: TGTGCCAGCAGCTCACGACAGGGGGGACACAATGAGCAGTTCTTC. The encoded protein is CASSSRQGGHNEQFF.

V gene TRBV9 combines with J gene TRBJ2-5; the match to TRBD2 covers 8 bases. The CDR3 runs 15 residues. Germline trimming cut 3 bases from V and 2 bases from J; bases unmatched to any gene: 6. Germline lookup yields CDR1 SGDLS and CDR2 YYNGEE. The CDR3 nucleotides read TGTGCCAGCAGCGACGGGACTAGACCGCAAGAGACCCAGTACTTC. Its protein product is CASSDGTRPQETQYF.

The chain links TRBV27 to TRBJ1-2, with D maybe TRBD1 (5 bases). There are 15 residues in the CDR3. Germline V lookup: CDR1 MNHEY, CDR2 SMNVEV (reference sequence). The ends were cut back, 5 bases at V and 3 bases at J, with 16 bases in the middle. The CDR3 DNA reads TGTGCCAGCAGTCCCCGACTAGGGGCAGACTATGGCTACACCTTC. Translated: CASSPRLGADYGYTF.

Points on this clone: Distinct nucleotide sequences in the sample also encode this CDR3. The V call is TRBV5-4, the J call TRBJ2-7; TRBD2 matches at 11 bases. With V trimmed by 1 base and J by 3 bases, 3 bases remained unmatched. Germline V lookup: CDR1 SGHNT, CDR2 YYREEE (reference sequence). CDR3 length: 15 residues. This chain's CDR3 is CASSLWLAGGYEQYF. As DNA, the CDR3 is TGTGCCAGCAGCTTGTGGCTAGCGGGAGGCTACGAGCAGTACTTC.

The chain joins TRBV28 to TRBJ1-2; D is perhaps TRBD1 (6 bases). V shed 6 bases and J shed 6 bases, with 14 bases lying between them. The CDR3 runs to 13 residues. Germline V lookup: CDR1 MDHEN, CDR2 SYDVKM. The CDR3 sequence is CASRPLAGDGYTF. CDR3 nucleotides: TGTGCCAGCAGACCCCTGGCAGGGGATGGCTACACCTTC.

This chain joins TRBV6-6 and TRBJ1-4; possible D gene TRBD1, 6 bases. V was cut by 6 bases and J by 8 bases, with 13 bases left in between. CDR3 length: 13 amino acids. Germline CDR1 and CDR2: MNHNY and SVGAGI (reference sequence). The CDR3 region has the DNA TGTGCCAGCAGCAGGGGACCGGGCGAAAAACTGTTTTTT. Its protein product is CASSRGPGEKLFF.

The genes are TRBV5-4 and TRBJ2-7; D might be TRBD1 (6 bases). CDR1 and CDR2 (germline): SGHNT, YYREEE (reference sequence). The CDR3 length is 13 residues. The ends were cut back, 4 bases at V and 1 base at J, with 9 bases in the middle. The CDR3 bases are TGTGCCAGCAGCCAGGGGCGATCCTACGAGCAGTACTTC. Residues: CASSQGRSYEQYF. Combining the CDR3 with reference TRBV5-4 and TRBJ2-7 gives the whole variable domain ETGVTQSPTHLIKTRGQQVTLRCSSQSGHNTVSWYQQALGQGPQFIFQYYREEENGRGNFPPRFSGLQFPNYSSELNVNALELDDSALYLCASSQGRSYEQYFGPGTRLTVT.

CDR3 DNA sequence: TGTGCCAGCAGTGCAGTTAGGGGGGAGCTGTTTTTT. It codes for CASSAVRGELFF. The chain recombines TRBV2 with TRBJ2-2, with no clear D. Trimming took off 4 bases at V and 8 bases at J, with 8 bases between the two ends. The CDR3 contains 12 residues. Germline lookup yields CDR1 SNHLY and CDR2 FYNNEI. The full variable domain, with the rest looked up from reference TRBV2 and TRBJ2-2, is EPEVTQTPSHQVTQMGQEVILRCVPISNHLYFYWYRQILGQKVEFLVSFYNNEISEKSEIFDDQFSVERPDGSNFTLKIRSTKLEDSAMYFCASSAVRGELFFGEGSRLTVL.

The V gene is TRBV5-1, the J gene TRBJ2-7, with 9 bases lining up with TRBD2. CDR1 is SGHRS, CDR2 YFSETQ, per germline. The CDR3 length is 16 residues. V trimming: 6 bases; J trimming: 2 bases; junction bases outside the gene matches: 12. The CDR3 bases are TGCGCCAGCACCCCTACCCTAGCGGGACCTCCCTACGAGCAGTACTTC. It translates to CASTPTLAGPPYEQYF.

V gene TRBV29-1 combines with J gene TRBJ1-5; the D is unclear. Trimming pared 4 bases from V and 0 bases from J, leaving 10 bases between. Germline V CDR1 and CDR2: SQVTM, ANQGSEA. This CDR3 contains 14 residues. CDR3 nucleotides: TGCAGCGTTGTGACGGGATATAGCAATCAGCCCCAGCATTTT. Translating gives CSVVTGYSNQPQHF.

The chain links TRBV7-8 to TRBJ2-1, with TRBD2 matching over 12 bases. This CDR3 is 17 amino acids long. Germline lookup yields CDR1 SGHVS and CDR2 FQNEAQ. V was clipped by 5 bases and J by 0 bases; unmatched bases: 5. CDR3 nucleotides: TGTGCCAGCAGCCCAGGACTAGCGGGGAGCTCCTACAATGAGCAGTTCTTC. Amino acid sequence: CASSPGLAGSSYNEQFF.